Shown below are 26 T cell receptor beta chains from a single sample sequenced in a study of blood T cells in healthy people across ages. Next came a second PCR, run for about 7 to 12 cycles, which used a sample-barcoded 5' primer along with a J-beta primer mix. One entry per CDR3 protein results from TCRdb running MiXCR on the 5' RACE reads. The sample has more than 800,000 distinct CDR3 sequences, 35% to 50% seen once. Sequencing used blood. These receptors were collected from a woman in her sixties in good health.

Regarding this clonotype: The junction differs from germline at one of its ends, possibly a read error. The chain combines TRBV12-3 or TRBV12-4 with TRBJ1-1; possibly TRBD1 for D (5 bases). CDR3 length equals 14 residues. The CDR3 reads CASSPGLQNTGAFF. In DNA form, the CDR3 reads TGTGCCAGCAGTCCGGGACTGCAGAACACTGGAGCTTTCTTT.

The chain links TRBV28 to TRBJ1-5; D is possibly TRBD1 (6 bases). Germline V gives CDR1 MDHEN, CDR2 SYDVKM. Trimming took off 6 bases at V and 1 base at J, with 10 bases between the two ends. The CDR3 runs 14 residues. The CDR3 sequence: CASSWTASNQPQHF. The CDR3 region has the DNA TGTGCCAGCAGCTGGACAGCAAGCAATCAGCCCCAGCATTTT. Full variable domain (outside the CDR3, taken from reference TRBV28 and TRBJ1-5): DVKVTQSSRYLVKRTGEKVFLECVQDMDHENMFWYRQDPGLGLRLIYFSYDVKMKEKGDIPEGYSVSREKKERFSLILESASTNQTSMYLCASSWTASNQPQHFGDGTRLSIL.

This clonotype appeared once. The junction shows a germline mismatch at one end, possibly a read error. This chain uses TRBV27 with TRBJ2-7; 12 positions agree with TRBD2. Germline V CDR1 and CDR2: MNHEY, SMNVEV (reference sequence). This CDR3 region has 14 residues. The CDR3 DNA sequence: TGTGCCAGCAGTCCGGGACTAGCGGGCTACGGGCAGTACTTC. This encodes CASSPGLAGYGQYF.

The CDR3 sequence is CSVPSGSDYEQYF. In nucleotides, the CDR3 is TGCAGCGTTCCTAGCGGGTCGGACTACGAGCAGTACTTC. This chain uses TRBV29-1 with TRBJ2-7, with TRBD2 matching 8 bases. Trimming took 5 bases from V and 3 from J; bases not matched to a gene: 6. CDR3 length: 13 amino acids. The germline V gene encodes CDR1 SQVTM and CDR2 ANQGSEA.

A few counts support this clonotype. The rearrangement links TRBV7-2 to TRBJ1-2; 7 bases fit TRBD1. The J segment lost 7 bases and the V segment lost 5 bases, leaving 13 bases of the junction unmatched. Germline V gene sequence: CDR1 SGHTA, CDR2 FQGNSA. The length of the CDR3 is 15 residues. The CDR3 DNA reads TGTGCCAGCAGCGCCGGACAGGTTCTCGCCCTTGGCTACACCTTC. Its translation: CASSAGQVLALGYTF.

J is TRBJ1-1 and V is TRBV9, with 7 nucleotides matching TRBD1. The CDR3 length is 13 residues. Germline V gene lookup returns CDR1 SGDLS and CDR2 YYNGEE. V lost 6 bases to trimming and J lost 1 base; unmatched junction nucleotides: 3. The CDR3 protein is CASMGQPNTEAFF. DNA for the CDR3: TGTGCCAGCATGGGACAGCCGAACACTGAAGCTTTCTTT.

The rearrangement links TRBV7-3 to TRBJ2-3, with D perhaps TRBD2 (7 bases). Germline lookup yields CDR1 SGHTA and CDR2 FQGTGA. The ends were cut back, 5 bases at V and 4 bases at J, with 16 bases in the middle. The CDR3 extends over 15 amino acids. CDR3: CASSPMGGAADTQYF. The CDR3 DNA reads TGTGCCAGCAGCCCAATGGGGGGGGCAGCAGATACGCAGTATTTT.

The J gene is TRBJ2-1, the V gene TRBV6-6; 11 bases fit TRBD2. The DNA end favors TRBJ2-7, so the J call may be wrong. Germline lookup yields CDR1 MNHNY and CDR2 SVGAGI (reference sequence). The CDR3 sequence is 17 residues long. In nucleotides, the CDR3 is TGTGCCAGCAAGGGGGACGGGACTAGCGGTTCCTACAATGAGCAGTACTTC. Encoded protein: CASKGDGTSGSYNEQYF.

The V gene is TRBV12-3 or TRBV12-4, the J gene TRBJ2-3; 7 bases are shared with TRBD2. This CDR3 is built from 17 residues. The ends lost 4 bases at V and 4 bases at J; junction bases unmatched: 14. CDR3 in amino acids: CASSSGTTAREADTQYF. The DNA of the CDR3 is TGTGCCAGCAGTTCCGGGACTACCGCCCGGGAGGCAGATACGCAGTATTTT.

This clonotype was detected a few times. The J gene is TRBJ2-3, the V gene TRBV12-3 or TRBV12-4; D possibly corresponds to TRBD2 (6 bases). The length of the CDR3 is 13 residues. Between the trimmed V and J ends, which lost 6 bases and 3 bases, there was a span of 10 bases. CDR3 DNA sequence: TGTGCCAGCAGCCGAGGGACTACAGATACGCAGTATTTT. Protein sequence: CASSRGTTDTQYF.

V is TRBV30 and J is TRBJ1-6; D ambiguous. The germline V gene has CDR1 GTSNPN and CDR2 SVGIG (reference sequence). V gave up 1 base and J gave up 5 bases, with 18 bases separating them. The CDR3 totals 17 residues. In DNA, the CDR3 is TGTGCCTGGAGTGCCCTCGGGGAAAGCAGGAATAATTCACCCCTCCACTTT. As protein: CAWSALGESRNNSPLHF.

This clonotype was found a few times. The chain links TRBV7-6 to TRBJ1-2, with D perhaps matching TRBD1 (5 bases). Germline CDR1 SGHVS, CDR2 FNYEAQ. The CDR3 sequence is 13 residues long. V lost 5 bases, J lost 6 bases, and 13 bases lay in between. The CDR3 bases are TGTGCCAGCAGCGAAGACAGCGGTGATGGCTACACCTTC. Translation: CASSEDSGDGYTF.

This clonotype has only a few counts. CDR3 in DNA: TGTGCCATCAGTGAGTCCCTGCAGGCCTACAATGAGCAGTTCTTC. It yields the protein CAISESLQAYNEQFF. The rearrangement links TRBV10-3 to TRBJ2-1; D not resolved. The V end was cut by 0 bases, the J end by 2 bases, with 8 bases between. This CDR3 comprises 15 residues. Per germline, CDR1 ENHRY and CDR2 SYGVKD.

This chain uses TRBV15 with TRBJ2-3; 7 bases match TRBD2. The CDR3 consists of 15 residues. Trimming removed 5 bases from V and 5 bases from J; junction bases left unmatched: 10. Germline V gene lookup returns CDR1 LNHNV and CDR2 YYDKDF (reference sequence). Here the CDR3 reads CATSPSTSALDTQYF. In nucleotides, the CDR3 is TGTGCCACCAGCCCCAGCACTAGCGCATTAGATACGCAGTATTTT. The full variable domain, rest sourced from reference TRBV15 and TRBJ2-3, is DAMVIQNPRYQVTQFGKPVTLSCSQTLNHNVMYWYQQKSSQAPKLLFHYYDKDFNNEADTPDNFQSRRPNTSFCFLDIRSPGLGDTAMYLCATSPSTSALDTQYFGPGTRLTVL.

The genes are TRBV20-1 and TRBJ2-2; D remains unclear. Trimming left V 5 bases short and J 0 bases short, with 13 bases between. CDR3 length: 15 amino acids. Germline CDR1 is DFQATT and CDR2 is SNEGSKA (reference sequence). The CDR3 spells CSAADTKTNTGELFF. CDR3 coding DNA: TGCAGTGCTGCGGATACTAAAACGAACACCGGGGAGCTGTTTTTT.

V is TRBV5-1 and J is TRBJ2-1; no definite D call. CDR3 length equals 16 residues. The germline CDR1 and CDR2 sequences are SGHRS and YFSETQ. V lost 0 bases and J 6 bases, leaving 16 bases between the germline ends. The CDR3 nucleotides are TGCGCCAGCAGCTTGGGTAGTCCTTCCTATTCCAATGAGCAGTTCTTC. Translating it yields CASSLGSPSYSNEQFF.

There are a few counts of this clonotype. The chain links TRBV27 to TRBJ2-7; 8 nucleotides align to TRBD2. The CDR3 runs to 15 residues. Trimming cost V 3 bases and J 0 bases; bases outside gene matches: 4. CDR1 MNHEY and CDR2 SMNVEV come from the germline V gene (reference sequence). The CDR3 region has the DNA TGTGCCAGCAGTTTTAGCGGGACCACCTCCTACGAGCAGTACTTC. Its protein is CASSFSGTTSYEQYF.

This chain connects TRBV6-5 to TRBJ2-5; 8 bases agree with TRBD2. There are 13 residues in the CDR3. Germline lookup yields CDR1 MNHEY and CDR2 SVGAGI. V gave up 7 bases and J gave up 4 bases; unmatched junction bases: 5. As DNA, the CDR3 is TGTGCCAGCACGGGGGGGAGAGGAGAGACCCAGTACTTC. This gives the protein CASTGGRGETQYF.

The CDR3 region has the DNA TGTGCCAGCAGCTTTCGGGACAGGCAGTTCTTC. It codes for CASSFRDRQFF. The V gene is TRBV7-2, the J gene TRBJ2-1, with 7 positions matching TRBD1. Looked up from germline, CDR1 is SGHTA and CDR2 is FQGNSA. With 3 bases clipped from V and 12 bases from J, the junction kept 2 bases outside the gene matches. The CDR3 spans 11 residues.

With respect to this clonotype: With a much larger clone just one base away, this may be a read error. The chain couples TRBV6-2 or TRBV6-3 to TRBJ2-1; 9 bases line up with TRBD2. This CDR3 has 16 residues. The V segment lost 5 bases and the J segment 9 bases; nucleotides outside the gene matches: 14. CDR1 is MNHEY and CDR2 is SVGEGT in the germline V gene. The CDR3 DNA reads TGTGCCAGCAGTGACCAAATAGCGGGAGCGGTCAGTGAGCAGTTCTTC. Translation gives CASSDQIAGAVSEQFF.

With regard to this clonotype: This could be a read error, since a much larger clone is one nucleotide away. This sequence joins TRBV28 and TRBJ1-5; D is unresolved. Germline CDR1 is MDHEN and CDR2 is SYDVKM. CDR3 length: 13 amino acids. V lost 5 bases and J 9 bases, leaving 14 bases between the germline ends. The CDR3 DNA is TGTGCCAGCAGTGCCTTCCGGACTTTGCCCCAGCATTTT. Its translation: CASSAFRTLPQHF.

This sequence joins TRBV10-3 and TRBJ2-5, with D unresolved. This CDR3 contains 15 residues. The germline V gene has CDR1 ENHRY and CDR2 SYGVKD. V was trimmed by 0 bases and J by 1 base, leaving 9 bases between them. The DNA for the CDR3 is TGTGCCATCAGTGAGTCGAGTCGGGCCCAAGAGACCCAGTACTTC. Protein sequence: CAISESSRAQETQYF.

The chain couples TRBV9 to TRBJ2-5; D is perhaps TRBD1 (5 bases). Looked up from germline, CDR1 is SGDLS and CDR2 is YYNGEE. The CDR3 runs 16 residues. Trimming shortened V by 3 bases and J by 0 bases, and 15 bases separated the two germline ends. CDR3 sequence (DNA): TGTGCCAGCAGCGCAGGGCTCCGAGTGTACCAAGAGACCCAGTACTTC. This encodes CASSAGLRVYQETQYF. The variable domain in full, with the rest retrieved from reference TRBV9 and TRBJ2-5, is DSGVTQTPKHLITATGQRVTLRCSPRSGDLSVYWYQQSLDQGLQFLIQYYNGEERAKGNILERFSAQQFPDLHSELNLSSLELGDSALYFCASSAGLRVYQETQYFGPGTRLLVL.

The V and J genes are TRBV9 and TRBJ1-2; a weak D match, TRBD1 (6 bases). Per germline, CDR1 SGDLS and CDR2 YYNGEE. V shed 4 bases and J shed 4 bases, with 17 bases lying between them. The length of the CDR3 is 15 residues. CDR3 region: CASSPGPGVSYGYTF. The CDR3 DNA follows: TGTGCCAGCAGCCCCGGCCCAGGGGTCTCCTATGGCTACACCTTC.

The chain is built from TRBV14 and TRBJ2-1, with a possible D match to TRBD1 (5 bases). The CDR3 is made up of 15 amino acids. The germline CDR1 and CDR2 sequences are SGHDN and FVKESK. The V end was cut by 3 bases, the J end by 5 bases, with 14 bases between. In nucleotides, the CDR3 is TGTGCCAGCAGCCAGGGAACCAGGGTGAACAATGAGCAGTTCTTC. This sequence encodes CASSQGTRVNNEQFF.

The chain uses TRBV21-1 and TRBJ2-3; the table's D call, TRBD2, was not checked against the DNA. TRBV21-1 is given as a pseudogene. CDR3 length equals 16 residues. CDR3 nucleotide sequence: TGTGCCAGCAGCCCACTAGCGGGGGCTGGCACAGATACGCAGTATTTT. Translated, it gives CASSPLAGAGTDTQYF.